Sequencing of this T cell receptor (beta chain) was carried out in a study of Graves' ophthalmopathy and Graves' hyperthyroidism (dated by TCRdb to 2017 to 2018). Looking at the study overall: Peripheral blood was collected before any treatment was given, at the time of initial diagnosis. The independent validation cohort included under 20 hyperthyroidism patients plus 17 patients who later progressed from hyperthyroidism to ophthalmopathy. T-cell repertoires of thyroid tissue and blood were compared in over 5 hyperthyroidism patients. In total, some 140 blood samples were TCR-sequenced: around 42 ophthalmopathy, some 80 hyperthyroidism and approximately 17 hyperthyroidism-to-ophthalmopathy patients. TCR beta repertoire signatures were used to distinguish Graves' ophthalmopathy from Graves' hyperthyroidism and to predict progression to ophthalmopathy. For training and testing, the approximately 92 patients in the discovery cohort were randomly divided in a 7:3 ratio. To explore V-J signatures that separate ophthalmopathy from hyperthyroidism, a discovery set of approximately 100 patients was enrolled, consisting of about 45 with ophthalmopathy and 55 to 65 with stable hyperthyroidism. Following sampling, methimazole starting at 30 mg daily was administered to hyperthyroidism patients, and high-dose intravenous methylprednisolone was administered to ophthalmopathy patients. Broader findings and caveats from the paper: In validation, the model predicted ophthalmopathy progression with nearly 71% sensitivity and 72.22% specificity; 12 predicted patients were CT-confirmed with GO in a median of about 7.1 months. No statistical method was used to predetermine the sample size, and group allocation was not hidden from the investigators. Most expanded thyroid clonotypes with frequency above 0.001 were also detected in blood, suggesting blood repertoires may reflect the thyroid immune response. The 13-signature model separated ophthalmopathy from stable hyperthyroidism with around 90% sensitivity and approximately 81% specificity in cross-validation, and 80%/75% in the test set.

Ophthalmopathy patients had moderately to severely active disease, Clinical Activity Score of at least 3, NOSPECS grade of at least 4, and disease duration under 3 months. Patients with other autoimmune diseases, uncontrolled infections, pregnancy or lactation were excluded from the study. Diagnosis was based on clinical symptoms, serum thyroxine, TRAb, thyroid ultrasound and orbital computed tomography. Using Ficoll-Paque density gradient centrifugation, PBMCs were isolated from about 9.4 ml of fresh peripheral blood. Total RNA was extracted with Trizol reagent and quality-checked on an Agilent 2100 Bioanalyzer. This clonotype was seen ten or more times. The specificity of this receptor is unknown. Per-base quality was not reported, and no clone a single base away is much larger than it. TCR beta CDR3 regions were amplified from RNA transcripts for repertoire sequencing. The first round of RT-PCR was done with HTBI primers and the Qiagen OneStep RT-PCR kit, and was followed by a second round of multiplex PCR, then size selection and purification. Libraries were sequenced on an Illumina HiSeq2000 using paired-end 100 bp reads. Under the source paper's analysis protocol: SOAPnuke was used to process the reads, removing any read that contained adapters or uncalled bases, had a mean Phred below 15, or lacked an exact match to the constant primer or identifier. COPE v1.2.5 was used to merge high-quality paired reads. Each unique nucleotide sequence was defined as a clonotype, and clonotypes were aligned to IMGT TRB V, D and J references with MiTCR v1.1. Analysis was restricted to V-J combinations with a frequency above 0.0001, which covered 98% to 99.2% of repertoires. For each V-J combination, a TCR clonal expansion and chaos score was defined as the ratio of F50 clonal expansion to chaos observed in the TCRdist matrix. Welch's t-statistics and random forest were used to narrow the features down to approximately twelve V-J combinations, which were then fed into a naive Bayes classifier. Thyroid-blood repertoire similarity was quantified with the Morisita-Horn index. Starting from the raw public reads, TCRdb applied fastp trimming at Q25, assembled clones with MiXCR and retained in-frame beta chains. All rows with the same CDR3 protein become a single entry with the most common DNA and genes. V and J calls and clone size were set by TCRdb, not the authors. Counted in this sample were roughly 400,000 distinct CDR3 sequences; 18% of them appeared once. The top ten constitute roughly 1.5% of the sample.

The germline V gene (reference sequence) specifies DFQATT as CDR1 and SNEGSKA as CDR2. Spanning cysteine to phenylalanine, the CDR3 consists of 12 amino acids. The read is trimmed to its CDR3 DNA, 36 bases read in frame from base 1. Trimming costs V 4 bases and J 7 bases, and their ends lie 11 bases apart. Sequencing input: peripheral blood. This TCR was recovered from a young woman with Graves' ophthalmopathy. Donor details come from another sample of the same person, matched by shared clones. The chain employs TRBV20-1 and TRBJ1-5, with the D segment identity uncertain. The DNA sequence is given as TGCAGTGCTAAGCCCCCCGGCCAGCCCCAGCATTTT. It translates to CSAKPPGQPQHF.